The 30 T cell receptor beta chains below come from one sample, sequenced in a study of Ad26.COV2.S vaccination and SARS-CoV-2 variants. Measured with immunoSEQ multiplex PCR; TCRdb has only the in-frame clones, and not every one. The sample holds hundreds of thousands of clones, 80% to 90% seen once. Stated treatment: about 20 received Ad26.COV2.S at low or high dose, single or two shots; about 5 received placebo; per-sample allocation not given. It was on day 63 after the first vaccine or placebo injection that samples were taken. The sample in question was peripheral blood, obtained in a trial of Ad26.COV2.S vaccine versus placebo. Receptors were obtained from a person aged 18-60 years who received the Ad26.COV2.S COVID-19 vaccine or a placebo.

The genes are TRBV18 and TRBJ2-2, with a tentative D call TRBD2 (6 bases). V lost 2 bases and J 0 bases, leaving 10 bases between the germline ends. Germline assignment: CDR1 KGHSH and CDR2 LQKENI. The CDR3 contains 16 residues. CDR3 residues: CASSPSSVSNTGELFF. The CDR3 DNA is TGTGCCAGCTCACCATCTAGCGTTTCGAACACCGGGGAGCTGTTTTTT.

CDR3 sequence reads: CASSKHRDGNTEAFF. The CDR3 DNA reads TGTGCCAGTAGTAAACACAGGGACGGGAACACTGAAGCTTTCTTT. The chain couples TRBV19 to TRBJ1-1; maybe TRBD1 (6 bases). V dropped 4 bases and J dropped 1 base, with 13 bases sitting between them. Germline-derived CDR1 and CDR2 are LNHDA and SQIVND (reference sequence). The CDR3 is made up of 15 amino acids.

CDR3 residues: CASTPSGDLANYGYTF. CDR3 nucleotide sequence: TGTGCCAGCACCCCCAGCGGGGATCTAGCTAACTATGGCTACACCTTC. The chain combines TRBV28 with TRBJ1-2; the D is unclear. Germline lookup yields CDR1 MDHEN and CDR2 SYDVKM. CDR3 size: 16 residues. Trimming stripped 7 bases from V and 0 bases from J, with 18 bases between.

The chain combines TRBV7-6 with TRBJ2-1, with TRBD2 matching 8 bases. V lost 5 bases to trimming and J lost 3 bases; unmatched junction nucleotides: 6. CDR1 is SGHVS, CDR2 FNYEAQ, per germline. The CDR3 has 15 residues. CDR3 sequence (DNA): TGTGCCAGCAGCCCACCGGGGGGGCACTACAATGAGCAGTTCTTC. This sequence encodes CASSPPGGHYNEQFF.

The CDR3 bases are TGCGCCAGCAGCCAAAATACAGGGCCAGTGAACACTGAAGCTTTCTTT. This sequence encodes CASSQNTGPVNTEAFF. The rearrangement links TRBV4-1 to TRBJ1-1; a possible D gene is TRBD1 (6 bases). CDR3 size: 16 residues. Trimming pared 2 bases from V and 0 bases from J, leaving 13 bases between. Germline V gene data show CDR1 as MGHRA and CDR2 as YSYEKL.

This chain's CDR3 is CASSLVKDRGGFFKPQHF. CDR3 bases: TGTGCCAGCAGTTTAGTAAAGGACAGGGGGGGGTTTTTTAAGCCCCAGCATTTT. This chain links TRBV28 with TRBJ1-5, with TRBD1 matching over 10 bases. CDR3 size: 18 residues. V lost 2 bases and J lost 8; bases outside the gene matches: 15. The germline gives CDR1 MDHEN, CDR2 SYDVKM.

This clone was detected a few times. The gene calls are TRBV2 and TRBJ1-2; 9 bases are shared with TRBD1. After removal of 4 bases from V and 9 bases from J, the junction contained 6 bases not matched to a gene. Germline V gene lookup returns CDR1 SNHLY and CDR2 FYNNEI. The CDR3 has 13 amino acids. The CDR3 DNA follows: TGTGCCAGCAGTGGCGGGACAGGGAATCGCTACACCTTC. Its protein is CASSGGTGNRYTF.

CDR3 residues: CASSLQGRDTQYF. The CDR3 bases are TGTGCCAGCAGTTTACAGGGGAGAGATACGCAGTATTTT. The chain couples TRBV12-3 or TRBV12-4 to TRBJ2-3; D may be TRBD1 (6 bases). The CDR3 consists of 13 residues. Trimming cost V 2 bases and J 5 bases, with 8 bases left between them.

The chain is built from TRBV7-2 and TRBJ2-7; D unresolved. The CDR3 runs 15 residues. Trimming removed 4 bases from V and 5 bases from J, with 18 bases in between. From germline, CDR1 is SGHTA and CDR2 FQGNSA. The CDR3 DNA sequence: TGTGCCAGCAGCTCATGGACCACCAATTACGACGAGCAGTACTTC. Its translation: CASSSWTTNYDEQYF.

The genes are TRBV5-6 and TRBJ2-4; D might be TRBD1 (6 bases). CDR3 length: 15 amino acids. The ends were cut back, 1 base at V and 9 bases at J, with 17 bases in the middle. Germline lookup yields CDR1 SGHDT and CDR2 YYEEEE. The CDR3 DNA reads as TGTGCCAGCAGCTTGTGGGGACACAATACGCCCATTCAGTACTTC. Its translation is CASSLWGHNTPIQYF.

In DNA, the CDR3 is TGTGCCATCGGGGGTTCCGGAGAGACCCAGTACTTC. Translated, it gives CAIGGSGETQYF. V and J are TRBV10-3 and TRBJ2-5; D is perhaps TRBD1 or TRBD2 (5 bases each). Germline CDR1 reads ENHRY; CDR2 reads SYGVKD. The CDR3 runs to 12 residues. V shed 8 bases and J shed 4 bases, with 11 bases lying between them.

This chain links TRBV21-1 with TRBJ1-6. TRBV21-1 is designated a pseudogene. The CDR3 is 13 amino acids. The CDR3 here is CASGRGEISPLHF. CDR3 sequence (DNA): TGTGCCAGCGGCAGGGGGGAGATTTCACCCCTCCACTTT.

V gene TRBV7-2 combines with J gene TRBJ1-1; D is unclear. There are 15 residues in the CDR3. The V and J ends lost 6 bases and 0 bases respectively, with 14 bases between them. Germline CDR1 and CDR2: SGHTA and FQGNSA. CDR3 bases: TGTGCCAGCAGGGTAGGTTCACCTATGAACACTGAAGCTTTCTTT. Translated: CASRVGSPMNTEAFF.

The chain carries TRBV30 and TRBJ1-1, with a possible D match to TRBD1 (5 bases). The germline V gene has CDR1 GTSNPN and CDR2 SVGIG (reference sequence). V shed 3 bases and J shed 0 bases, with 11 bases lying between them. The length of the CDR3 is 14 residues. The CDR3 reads CAWSSKTVNTEAFF. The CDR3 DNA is TGTGCCTGGAGCTCAAAGACAGTGAACACTGAAGCTTTCTTT.

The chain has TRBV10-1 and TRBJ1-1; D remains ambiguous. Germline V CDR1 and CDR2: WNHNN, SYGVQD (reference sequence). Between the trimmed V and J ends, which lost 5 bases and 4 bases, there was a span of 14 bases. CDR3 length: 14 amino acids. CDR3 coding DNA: TGCGCCAGCAGTCCCACCGGGTCCTCCACTGAAGCTTTCTTT. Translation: CASSPTGSSTEAFF.

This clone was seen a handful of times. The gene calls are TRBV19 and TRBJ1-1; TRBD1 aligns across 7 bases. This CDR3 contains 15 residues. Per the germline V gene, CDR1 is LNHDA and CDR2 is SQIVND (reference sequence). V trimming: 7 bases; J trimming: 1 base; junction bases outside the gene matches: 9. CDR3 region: CASIQDRVTNTEAFF. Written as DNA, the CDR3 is TGTGCCAGTATCCAAGACAGGGTGACGAACACTGAAGCTTTCTTT.

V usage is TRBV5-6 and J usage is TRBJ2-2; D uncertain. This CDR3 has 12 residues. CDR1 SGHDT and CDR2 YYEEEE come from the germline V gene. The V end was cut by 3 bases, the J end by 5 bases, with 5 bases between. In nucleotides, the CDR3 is TGTGCCAGCAGCTACGGGACCGGGGAGCTGTTTTTT. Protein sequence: CASSYGTGELFF.

The CDR3 is CASAGANQAKNIQYF. The DNA of the CDR3 is TGTGCCAGCGCTGGGGCAAATCAGGCCAAAAACATTCAGTACTTC. The chain has TRBV27 and TRBJ2-4; possibly TRBD1 for D (5 bases). This CDR3 is 15 amino acids long. Per the germline V gene, CDR1 is MNHEY and CDR2 is SMNVEV (reference sequence). The V gene lost 8 bases and the J gene lost 1 base, with 15 bases spanning the gap.

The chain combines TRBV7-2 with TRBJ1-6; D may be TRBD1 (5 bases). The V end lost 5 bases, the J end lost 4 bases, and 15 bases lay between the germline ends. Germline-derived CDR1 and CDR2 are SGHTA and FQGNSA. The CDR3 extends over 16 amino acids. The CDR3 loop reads CASSGDAFLYNSPLHF. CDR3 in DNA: TGTGCCAGCAGCGGGGACGCCTTTTTATATAATTCACCCCTCCACTTT.

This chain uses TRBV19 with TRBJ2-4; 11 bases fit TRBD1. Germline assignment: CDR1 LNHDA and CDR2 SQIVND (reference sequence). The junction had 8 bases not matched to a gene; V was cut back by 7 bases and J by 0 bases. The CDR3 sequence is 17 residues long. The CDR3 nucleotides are TGTGCCAGTACAGGGACAGGGGGACTCCTAGCCAAAAACATTCAGTACTTC. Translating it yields CASTGTGGLLAKNIQYF.

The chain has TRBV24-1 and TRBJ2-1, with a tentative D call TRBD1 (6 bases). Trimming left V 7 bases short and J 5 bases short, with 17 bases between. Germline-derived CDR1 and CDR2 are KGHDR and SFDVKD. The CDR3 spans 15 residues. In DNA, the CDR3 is TGTGCCACCAGCACTCCGGGACAAGTAAACAATGAGCAGTTCTTC. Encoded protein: CATSTPGQVNNEQFF.

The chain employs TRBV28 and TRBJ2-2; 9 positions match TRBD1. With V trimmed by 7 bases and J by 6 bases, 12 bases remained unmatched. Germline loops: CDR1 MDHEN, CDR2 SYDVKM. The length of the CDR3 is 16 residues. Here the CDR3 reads CASKRTGVFMAGELFF. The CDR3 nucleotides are TGTGCCAGCAAGCGGACAGGGGTGTTTATGGCCGGGGAGCTGTTTTTT.

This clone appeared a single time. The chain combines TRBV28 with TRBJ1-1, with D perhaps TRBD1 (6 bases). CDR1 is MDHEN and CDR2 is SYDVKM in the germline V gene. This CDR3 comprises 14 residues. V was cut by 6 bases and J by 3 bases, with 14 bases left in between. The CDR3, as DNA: TGTGCCAGCAGCCCTCACGACAGGTACACTGAAGCTTTCTTT. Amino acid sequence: CASSPHDRYTEAFF.

CDR3 sequence (DNA): TGCGCCAGCAGCCAAGACCAGTTCATGAACACTGAAGCTTTCTTT. Its translation: CASSQDQFMNTEAFF. The J gene is TRBJ1-1, the V gene TRBV4-3; no definite D call. Germline-derived CDR1 and CDR2 are LGHNA and YSLEER. The CDR3 has 15 amino acids. Trimming removed 0 bases from V and 0 bases from J, with 8 bases in between.

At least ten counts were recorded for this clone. The CDR3 loop is CASSLGQEGGEAFF. Here the CDR3 DNA reads TGCGCCAGCAGCTTGGGACAGGAGGGCGGTGAAGCTTTCTTT. The chain employs TRBV5-1 and TRBJ1-1; TRBD1 is a possible D gene (6 bases). V gave up 0 bases and J gave up 7 bases, with 13 bases separating them. CDR3 length: 14 amino acids. Germline V gene sequence: CDR1 SGHRS, CDR2 YFSETQ.

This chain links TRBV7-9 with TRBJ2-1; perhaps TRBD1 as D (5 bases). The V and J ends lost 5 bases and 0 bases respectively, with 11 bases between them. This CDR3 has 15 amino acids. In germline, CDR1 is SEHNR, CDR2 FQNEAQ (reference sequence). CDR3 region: CASSLDSSSYNEQFF. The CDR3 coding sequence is TGTGCCAGCAGCCTCGACAGCAGCTCCTACAATGAGCAGTTCTTC.

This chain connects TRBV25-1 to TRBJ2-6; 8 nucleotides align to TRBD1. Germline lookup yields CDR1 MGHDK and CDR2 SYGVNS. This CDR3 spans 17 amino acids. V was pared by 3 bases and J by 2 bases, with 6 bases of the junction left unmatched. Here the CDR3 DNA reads TGTGCCAGCAGTGAGGGCAGGGGGCTAACTGGGGCCAACGTCCTGACTTTC. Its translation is CASSEGRGLTGANVLTF. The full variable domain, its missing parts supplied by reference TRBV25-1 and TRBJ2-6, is EADIYQTPRYLVIGTGKKITLECSQTMGHDKMYWYQQDPGMELHLIHYSYGVNSTEKGDLSSESTVSRIRTEHFPLTLESARPSHTSQYLCASSEGRGLTGANVLTFGAGSRLTVL.

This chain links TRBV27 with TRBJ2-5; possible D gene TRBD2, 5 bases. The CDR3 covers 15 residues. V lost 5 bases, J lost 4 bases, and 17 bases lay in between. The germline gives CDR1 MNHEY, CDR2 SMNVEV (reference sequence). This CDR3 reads CASSPRRGWGETQYF. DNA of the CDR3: TGTGCCAGCAGTCCCCGCCGGGGATGGGGAGAGACCCAGTACTTC.

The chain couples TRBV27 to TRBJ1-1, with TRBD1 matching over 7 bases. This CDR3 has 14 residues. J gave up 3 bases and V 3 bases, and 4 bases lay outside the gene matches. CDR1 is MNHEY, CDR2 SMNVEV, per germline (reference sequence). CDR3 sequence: CASSLVQGYTEAFF. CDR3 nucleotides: TGTGCCAGCAGTTTGGTACAGGGGTACACTGAAGCTTTCTTT.

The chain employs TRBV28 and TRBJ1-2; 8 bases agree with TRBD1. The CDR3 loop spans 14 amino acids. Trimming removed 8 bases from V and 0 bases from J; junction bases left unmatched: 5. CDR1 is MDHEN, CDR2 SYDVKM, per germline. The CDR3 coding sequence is TGTGCCAGCGGCAGGGGGCCAGCTAACTATGGCTACACCTTC. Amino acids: CASGRGPANYGYTF.